This is a list of T cell receptor beta chains from one sample in a study of response to subunit inactivated influenza vaccine. TCRdb re-derived calls from the RT-PCR reads in MiXCR, one entry per CDR3 protein. The sample holds over 800,000 distinct CDR3 sequences; around 20% are singletons and the top ten take roughly 10%. The starting material was PBMCs from blood, obtained about 5 days after vaccination. The source is a middle-aged man who received an inactivated influenza vaccine. CDR3s include the opening cysteine and the closing phenylalanine or tryptophan.

V gene: TRBV7-9; CDR3 protein: CASSWTGGGYEQYF
V gene: TRBV28; CDR3 protein: CASSLFGTGGYEQYF
V gene: TRBV28; CDR3 protein: CASSPEGANQPQHF
V gene: TRBV12-3/TRBV12-4; CDR3 protein: CASSLDQGGKNIQYF
V gene: TRBV4-2; CDR3 protein: CASSQPTSGPTDTQYF
V gene: TRBV20-1; CDR3 protein: CSATPSGRSYQETQYF
V gene: TRBV7-9; CDR3 protein: CASSQVRGGPEEQFF
V gene: TRBV2; CDR3 protein: CASSAYGLAGSNEQYF
V gene: TRBV5-4; CDR3 protein: CASSLWQGSSPLHF
V gene: TRBV10-3; CDR3 protein: CAISGGTSSYEQYF
V gene: TRBV6-1; CDR3 protein: CASSEFWPAGQPQHF
V gene: TRBV11-1; CDR3 protein: CASSLIVSSGGFQETQYF
V gene: TRBV10-3; CDR3 protein: CAISVGNTEAFF
V gene: TRBV10-3; CDR3 protein: CAISDPTRTYEQYF
V gene: TRBV4-2; CDR3 protein: CASSQEILGLGDTEAFF
V gene: TRBV4-3; CDR3 protein: CASSQDLGQGFETQYF
V gene: TRBV5-1; CDR3 protein: CASSLGGQGGRHEQYF
V gene: TRBV29-1; CDR3 protein: CSGGTSGPDTQYF
V gene: TRBV20-1; CDR3 protein: CSARGGGGGVFTDTQYF
V gene: TRBV7-2; CDR3 protein: CASSPAGPYEQYF
V gene: TRBV10-3; CDR3 protein: CASRVGRGTGDEQFF
V gene: TRBV4-1; CDR3 protein: CASSQVASRTDTQYF
V gene: TRBV6-2/TRBV6-3; CDR3 protein: CASRMTETSYEQYF
V gene: TRBV4-1; CDR3 protein: CASSQESRGPAFF
V gene: TRBV20-1; CDR3 protein: CTARSREYTDTQYF
V gene: TRBV6-2/TRBV6-3; CDR3 protein: CASSYPFRTGIGHEQYF
V gene: TRBV7-2; CDR3 protein: CASSFGGDMPQHF
V gene: TRBV4-2; CDR3 protein: CASSEGLADRYEQYF
V gene: TRBV5-1; CDR3 protein: CASSSQGPGEQYF
V gene: TRBV6-2/TRBV6-3; CDR3 protein: CASSYAVLLNYGYTF
V gene: TRBV4-1; CDR3 protein: CASSQVGGVPEAFF
V gene: TRBV2; CDR3 protein: CASSEGQQSYEQYF
V gene: TRBV7-6; CDR3 protein: CASSLVPGDTGELFF
V gene: TRBV6-2/TRBV6-3; CDR3 protein: CASVAQLLAEGTGELFF
V gene: TRBV5-4; CDR3 protein: CASSSGQGVTEAFF
V gene: TRBV10-3; CDR3 protein: CAIGVGGEQYF
V gene: TRBV5-5; CDR3 protein: CASSLASGDYGYTF
V gene: TRBV5-1; CDR3 protein: CASSIRVAGGGELFF
V gene: TRBV4-1; CDR3 protein: CASSQRGTGIDEQFF
V gene: TRBV10-3; CDR3 protein: CAIRGSNEQFF
V gene: TRBV29-1; CDR3 protein: CSVVGGGPTYEQYF
V gene: TRBV29-1; CDR3 protein: CSVSYRSSYNEQFF
V gene: TRBV2; CDR3 protein: CASSRLSSYNEQFF
V gene: TRBV6-5; CDR3 protein: CASSYLGAANEKLFF
V gene: TRBV7-2; CDR3 protein: CASSLVLAETDTQYF
V gene: TRBV4-1; CDR3 protein: CASSPIRGTGDSRPQHF
V gene: TRBV3-1; CDR3 protein: CASSQGRTTSEKLFF
V gene: TRBV12-3/TRBV12-4; CDR3 protein: CASSLMGLGGEAFF
V gene: TRBV25-1; CDR3 protein: CASSGPGPTGKTQYF
V gene: TRBV5-1; CDR3 protein: CASSLEGRDGEAFF
V gene: TRBV3-1; CDR3 protein: CASGDAVSTEAFF